The TCR beta chain under discussion was sequenced for a study of T cells after yellow fever vaccination. Study as a whole: Low-cell-number fractions underwent preparation using SMART-Seq v4 Ultra Low Input.

In making TCR cDNA, 5'RACE template switching added a universal primer site and UMIs to it. TCRdb used MiXCR to reprocess the 5' RACE reads, holding one entry per CDR3 protein. The sample carries 550,000 to 750,000 distinct CDR3 sequences, roughly 13% recorded once. This clonotype was picked up a small number of times. The CDR3 contains 16 residues. The junction had 9 bases not matched to a gene; V was cut back by 2 bases and J by 5 bases. Germline V gives CDR1 LNHNV, CDR2 YYDKDF (reference sequence). This clonotype was sampled from a man aged 25 to 40 who received the YFV17D yellow fever vaccine. V gene TRBV15 combines with J gene TRBJ2-5; 9 nucleotides line up with TRBD1. The source material was PBMCs, sampled on the day of the yellow fever booster vaccination. Here the CDR3 reads CATSRLQQGAPETQYF. The CDR3 nucleotides read TGTGCCACCAGCAGACTTCAACAGGGGGCCCCCGAGACCCAGTACTTC.